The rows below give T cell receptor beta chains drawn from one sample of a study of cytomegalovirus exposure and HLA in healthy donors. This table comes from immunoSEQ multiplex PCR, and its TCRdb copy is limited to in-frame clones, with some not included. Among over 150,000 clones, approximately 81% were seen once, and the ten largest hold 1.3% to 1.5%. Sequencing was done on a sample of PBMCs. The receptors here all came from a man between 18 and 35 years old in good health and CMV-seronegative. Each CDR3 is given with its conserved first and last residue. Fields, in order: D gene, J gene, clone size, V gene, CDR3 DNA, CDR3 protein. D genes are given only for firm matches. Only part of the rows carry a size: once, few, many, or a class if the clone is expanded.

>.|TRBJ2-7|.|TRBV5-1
TGCGCCAGCAGCACGGCGGCGCTCGAGCAGTACTTC
CASSTAALEQYF
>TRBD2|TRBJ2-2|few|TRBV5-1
TGCGCCAGCAGCTTGGCGGGACTAGCGGGAGCAAGGAACACCGGGGAGCTGTTTTTT
CASSLAGLAGARNTGELFF
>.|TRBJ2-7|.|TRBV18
TGTGCCAGCTCACCAAGGGAGACTGATTACGAGCAGTACTTC
CASSPRETDYEQYF
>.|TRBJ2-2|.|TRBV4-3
TGCGCCAGCAGCCAACAGGGTGGGCTAGCGTTACTATCCGGGGAGCTGTTTTTT
CASSQQGGLALLSGELFF
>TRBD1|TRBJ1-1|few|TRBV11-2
TGTGCCAGCAGCGAAACCCTCGGACAGGGACGAGCTTTCTTT
CASSETLGQGRAFF
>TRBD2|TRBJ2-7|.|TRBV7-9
TGTGCCAGCAGCTTCTTTAGCGGGAGTGGTGACGAGCAGTACTTC
CASSFFSGSGDEQYF
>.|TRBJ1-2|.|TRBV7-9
TGTGCCAGCAGCTTAGGCCAGGGCAGAGATGGCTACACCTTC
CASSLGQGRDGYTF
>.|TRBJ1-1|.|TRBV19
TGTGCCACCGAGAGAGGATCGGGGGGCCTGAACACTGAAGCTTTCTTT
CATERGSGGLNTEAFF
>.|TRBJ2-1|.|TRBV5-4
TGTGCCAGCAGCTTGGACAGCCGCTCCTACAATGAGCAGTTCTTC
CASSLDSRSYNEQFF
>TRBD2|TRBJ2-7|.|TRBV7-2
TGTGCCAGCAGCTTATGGGGTAGCGGGAGAGAGCAGTACTTC
CASSLWGSGREQYF
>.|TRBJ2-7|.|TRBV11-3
TGTGCCAGCAGCTTAGATCGCAGGGGAACCCCCTACGAGCAGTACTTC
CASSLDRRGTPYEQYF
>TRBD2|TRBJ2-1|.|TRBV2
TGTGCCAGCAGTGGGACTAGCGGGAGCTACAATGAGCAGTTCTTC
CASSGTSGSYNEQFF
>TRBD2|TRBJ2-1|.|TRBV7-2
TGTGCCAGCAGCTTAGGACTAGCGGGAGTTCTGAGCGATGAGCAGTTCTTC
CASSLGLAGVLSDEQFF
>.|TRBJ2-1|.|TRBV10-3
TGTGCCATCAATGGAGCAACCAATGAGCAGTTCTTC
CAINGATNEQFF
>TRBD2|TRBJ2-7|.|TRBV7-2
TGTGCCAGCAGCTTAGAAACTAGCGGGGGTACTACGTGGCAGTACTTC
CASSLETSGGTTWQYF
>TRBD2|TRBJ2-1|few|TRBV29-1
TGCAGCGTTGAAGGGGGAAAAGGACTAGTCAATGAGCAGTTCTTC
CSVEGGKGLVNEQFF
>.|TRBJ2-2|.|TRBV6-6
TGTGCCAGCAGTTACTCGAGGGTCCCTCTCCCCGGGGAGCTGTTTTTT
CASSYSRVPLPGELFF
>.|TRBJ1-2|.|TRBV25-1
TGTGCCAGCAGTGATGGGCACTCCGGCTACACCTTC
CASSDGHSGYTF
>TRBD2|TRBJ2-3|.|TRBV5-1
TGCGCCAGCAGCCTAGTTGGACTAGTCGTAGATACGCAGTATTTT
CASSLVGLVVDTQYF
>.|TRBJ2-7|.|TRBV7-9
TGTGCCAGCAGCTTAGCGGGAGGTCTCTCCTACGAGCAGTACTTC
CASSLAGGLSYEQYF
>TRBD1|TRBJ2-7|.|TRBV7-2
TGTGCCAGCAGCTTTACGACAGGGGGCGTCTACGAGCAGTACTTC
CASSFTTGGVYEQYF
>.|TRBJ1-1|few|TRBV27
TGTGCCAGCTCGGGGGTATGGGACACTGAAGCTTTCTTT
CASSGVWDTEAFF
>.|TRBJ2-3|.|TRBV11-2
TGTGCCAGCAGCTTAGGAGGGAGTGGTGCAGATACGCAGTATTTT
CASSLGGSGADTQYF
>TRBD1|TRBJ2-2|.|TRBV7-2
TGTGCCAGCAGCCTCCGACAGGGGGCCGACGGGGAGCTGTTTTTT
CASSLRQGADGELFF
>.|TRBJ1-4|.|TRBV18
TGTGCCAGCTCACCAGCGGAGCGGACCCTGGCAACTAATGAAAAACTGTTTTTT
CASSPAERTLATNEKLFF
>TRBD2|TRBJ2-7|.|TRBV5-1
TGCGCCAGCAGCTTGACTAGCGCCTCCTACGAGCAGTACTTC
CASSLTSASYEQYF
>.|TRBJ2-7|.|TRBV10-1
TGCGCCAGCAGTGATTCGGCGGGATCCTCCTACGAGCAGTACTTC
CASSDSAGSSYEQYF
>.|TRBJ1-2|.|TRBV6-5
TGTGCCAGCAGCTTCGCCGACAGTAACTATGGCTACACCTTC
CASSFADSNYGYTF
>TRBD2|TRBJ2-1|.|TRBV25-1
TGTGCCAGCAATAAGGGGCTAGCGGGAGTTAGTGAGCAGTTCTTC
CASNKGLAGVSEQFF
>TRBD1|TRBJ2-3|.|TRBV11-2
TGTGCCAGCAGCTTATCAGGGACAGGGGGCGCAGATACGCAGTATTTT
CASSLSGTGGADTQYF
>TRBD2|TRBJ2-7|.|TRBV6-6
TGTGCCAGCCGGGGGGGGCCCCAATACGAGCAGTACTTC
CASRGGPQYEQYF
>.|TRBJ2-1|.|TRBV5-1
TGCGCCAGCAGCTCCCAGGGGCGTAATGAGCAGTTCTTC
CASSSQGRNEQFF
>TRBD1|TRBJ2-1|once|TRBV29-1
TGCAGCGTTGATGACAGGGAAAGCTCCTACAATGAGCAGTTCTTC
CSVDDRESSYNEQFF
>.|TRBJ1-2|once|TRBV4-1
TGCGCCAGCAGCCAAGGTTTTAGTGGCTACACCTTC
CASSQGFSGYTF
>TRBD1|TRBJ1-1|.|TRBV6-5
TGTGCCAGCAGTTACACCAGGGGGCGAGGGGAAGCTTTCTTT
CASSYTRGRGEAFF
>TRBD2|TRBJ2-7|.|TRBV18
TGTGCCAGCTCACCAGGAAGCGGGAGGGTTTACGAGCAGTACTTC
CASSPGSGRVYEQYF
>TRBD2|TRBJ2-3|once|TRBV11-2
TGTGCCAGCATCAAGCGGGAGGGGAAGGGCACAGATACGCAGTATTTT
CASIKREGKGTDTQYF
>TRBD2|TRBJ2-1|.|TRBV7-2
TGTGCCAGCAGCATGAAGCTAGCGGGGACTGGGGCTGAGCAGTTCTTC
CASSMKLAGTGAEQFF
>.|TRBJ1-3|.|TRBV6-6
TGTGCCAGCAGTTACTCGCAGGCCTACTCTGGAAACACCATATATTTT
CASSYSQAYSGNTIYF
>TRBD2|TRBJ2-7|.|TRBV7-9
TGTTCCAGCAGCTTTGGGGGGGTAGTAGGGGACGAGCAGTACTTC
CSSSFGGVVGDEQYF
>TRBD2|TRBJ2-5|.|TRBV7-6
TGTGCCAGCAGCTTATCATATCTTAGCGGGAGTGGAGAGACCCAGTACTTC
CASSLSYLSGSGETQYF
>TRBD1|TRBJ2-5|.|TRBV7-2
TGTGCCAGCAGCTTATCAGGGGGAGAGACCCAGTACTTC
CASSLSGGETQYF